Below, 20 T cell receptor beta chains from the same sample are listed, as sequenced in a study of blood T cell repertoires in COVID-19. Generated by immunoSEQ multiplex PCR, the TCRdb table keeps only in-frame clones and is missing some. The sample consists of approximately 58,000 clones, 84% of them appearing once. Sequencing used peripheral blood. Receptor source: an older woman with acute or convalescent COVID-19.

This clone was detected once. The chain links TRBV29-1 to TRBJ1-6, with D perhaps TRBD1 (5 bases). V was clipped by 5 bases and J by 7 bases, with 12 bases between them. CDR1 is SQVTM and CDR2 is ANQGSEA in the germline V gene. This CDR3 is built from 13 residues. CDR3 loop: CSVLTSGNSPLHF. CDR3 bases: TGCAGCGTTCTCACCTCAGGGAATTCACCCCTCCACTTT.

The table lists this clone with a few counts. The rearrangement links TRBV9 to TRBJ2-3; 9 bases align to TRBD2. Per the germline V gene, CDR1 is SGDLS and CDR2 is YYNGEE. The CDR3 length is 16 residues. V shed 0 bases and J 6 bases; nucleotides not matched to a gene: 8. CDR3 sequence (DNA): TGTGCCAGCAGCGTAGGCCCAGCGGGGGGATTCGATACGCAGTATTTT. Amino acid sequence: CASSVGPAGGFDTQYF.

This clone was seen a few times. The chain employs TRBV5-1 and TRBJ2-3; 10 positions agree with TRBD1. V dropped 3 bases and J dropped 3; count of bases not matched to a gene: 7. Germline-derived CDR1 and CDR2 are SGHRS and YFSETQ. This CDR3 is 16 amino acids long. The CDR3 region is CASSYTGQGETDTQYF. In nucleotides, the CDR3 is TGCGCCAGCAGCTATACAGGACAGGGGGAGACAGATACGCAGTATTTT.

The chain couples TRBV2 to TRBJ1-1, with D possibly matching TRBD1 (6 bases). Germline V gene sequence: CDR1 SNHLY, CDR2 FYNNEI. The CDR3 is made up of 14 amino acids. V lost 4 bases to trimming and J lost 2 bases, with 11 bases between them. CDR3 amino acids: CASSARTVNTEAFF. The CDR3 DNA reads TGTGCCAGCAGTGCCCGGACAGTAAACACTGAAGCTTTCTTT.

The V gene is TRBV6-6, the J gene TRBJ1-4; D gene uncertain. The CDR3 totals 12 residues. V shed 8 bases and J shed 0 bases, with 4 bases lying between them. The germline CDR1 and CDR2 sequences are MNHNY and SVGAGI (reference sequence). As DNA, the CDR3 is TGTGCCAGCTCTGCAACTAATGAAAAACTGTTTTTT. Its translation: CASSATNEKLFF.

The chain carries TRBV5-1 and TRBJ1-2, with TRBD1 identical over 7 bases. Germline V gene data show CDR1 as SGHRS and CDR2 as YFSETQ. This CDR3 is built from 15 residues. J was trimmed by 3 bases and V by 0 bases; bases with no gene match: 5. CDR3 sequence reads: CASSLDRGVYYGYTF. CDR3 in DNA: TGCGCCAGCAGCTTGGACAGGGGCGTATACTATGGCTACACCTTC.

The CDR3 DNA follows: TGTGCCAGCAGCTTACGGACAGGGAATGAAAAACTGTTTTTT. It yields the protein CASSLRTGNEKLFF. The rearrangement uses TRBV5-5 and TRBJ1-4; 8 nucleotides line up with TRBD1. The V gene's germline CDR1 is SGHKS and CDR2 YYEKEE (reference sequence). The J segment lost 5 bases and the V segment lost 2 bases, leaving 2 bases of the junction unmatched. The length of the CDR3 is 14 residues.

This clone was recorded only once. The chain carries TRBV7-9 and TRBJ1-2, with a tentative D call TRBD1 (5 bases). The CDR3 loop spans 12 amino acids. Germline CDR1 reads SEHNR; CDR2 reads FQNEAQ (reference sequence). V was pared by 1 base and J by 13 bases, with 13 bases between. CDR3 bases: TGTGCCAGCAGCTTAGGGGGCCGGACTAGCACCTTC. It yields the protein CASSLGGRTSTF.

The V call is TRBV20-1, the J call TRBJ2-2; tentative D call: TRBD2 (6 bases). This CDR3 is built from 15 residues. V was pared by 3 bases and J by 3 bases, with 14 bases between. CDR1 is DFQATT, CDR2 SNEGSKA, per germline (reference sequence). The CDR3 sequence is CSASSEGTHTGELFF. The CDR3 DNA reads as TGCAGTGCTAGTAGTGAGGGGACTCACACCGGGGAGCTGTTTTTT.

This chain links TRBV6-4 with TRBJ1-4; D not resolved. The V gene lost 6 bases and the J gene lost 4 bases, with 9 bases spanning the gap. CDR3 length: 13 amino acids. Germline CDR1 MRHNA, CDR2 SNTAGT. CDR3 sequence reads: CASSREFNEKLFF. The CDR3 DNA reads TGTGCCAGCAGCCGGGAGTTTAATGAAAAACTGTTTTTT.

This clone has just one count. V is TRBV3-1 (or the pseudogene TRBV3-2) and J is TRBJ2-3; TRBD1 aligns across 8 bases. In germline, CDR1 is LGHDT, CDR2 YNNKEL (reference sequence). CDR3 length: 15 amino acids. V shed 0 bases and J 4 bases; nucleotides not matched to a gene: 3. CDR3 in DNA: TGTGCCAGCAGCCAAGAGGACAGGGAGTCAGATACGCAGTATTTT. This translates into CASSQEDRESDTQYF.

This clone has just a few counts. The V and J genes are TRBV5-5 and TRBJ2-3, with 11 positions matching TRBD2. Germline CDR1 reads SGHKS; CDR2 reads YYEKEE (reference sequence). The V gene end was trimmed by 5 bases and the J gene end by 3 bases; junction bases not matched to a gene: 5. This CDR3 spans 15 amino acids. The DNA of the CDR3 is TGTGCCAGCAGGGTAGCGGGGGGGCAAACAGATACGCAGTATTTT. Its protein is CASRVAGGQTDTQYF. The complete variable domain, with remaining parts taken from reference TRBV5-5 and TRBJ2-3, reads DAGVTQSPTHLIKTRGQQVTLRCSPISGHKSVSWYQQVLGQGPQFIFQYYEKEERGRGNFPDRFSARQFPNYSSELNVNALLLGDSALYLCASRVAGGQTDTQYFGPGTRLTVL.

The rearrangement links TRBV7-8 to TRBJ1-5; TRBD1 is a possible D gene (6 bases). The germline gives CDR1 SGHVS, CDR2 FQNEAQ. The CDR3 totals 14 residues. V was shortened by 5 bases and J by 5 bases, with 13 bases between the two germline ends. The CDR3 region is CASSQTGYDQPQHF. Written as DNA, the CDR3 is TGTGCCAGCAGCCAAACAGGGTACGATCAGCCCCAGCATTTT.

The chain couples TRBV19 to TRBJ1-1, with 7 bases aligning to TRBD1. CDR1 is LNHDA and CDR2 is SQIVND in the germline V gene (reference sequence). Germline trimming cut 8 bases from V and 10 bases from J; bases unmatched to any gene: 13. The CDR3 sequence is 13 residues long. For the CDR3, the DNA is TGTGCCAGTGGGGGACAGAGGGGAAGTGGAGCTTTCTTT. Translation gives CASGGQRGSGAFF.

This clone was counted between two and nine times. The chain joins TRBV12-3 or TRBV12-4 to TRBJ2-3; the D gene is possibly TRBD1 (5 bases). The length of the CDR3 is 13 residues. The V end lost 3 bases, the J end lost 5 bases, and 9 bases lay between the germline ends. The CDR3 region is CASSFLGEDTQYF. DNA of the CDR3: TGTGCCAGCAGTTTCCTAGGGGAAGATACGCAGTATTTT.

The chain links TRBV21-1 to TRBJ1-5; TRBD1 is the table's D call and was not checked against the DNA. TRBV21-1 is given as a pseudogene. CDR3 size: 20 residues. The CDR3 is CASSKFPLKIGTGVIQPQHF. The CDR3, as DNA: TGTGCCAGCAGCAAATTCCCCTTAAAGATTGGGACAGGGGTAATTCAGCCCCAGCATTTT.

This chain connects TRBV18 to TRBJ1-6, with 8 nucleotides matching TRBD1. V lost 3 bases to trimming and J lost 5 bases; unmatched junction nucleotides: 3. The V gene's germline CDR1 is KGHSH and CDR2 LQKENI. The CDR3 has 15 residues. CDR3: CASSPGQGHNSPLHF. Written as DNA, the CDR3 is TGTGCCAGCTCACCCGGACAGGGCCATAATTCACCCCTCCACTTT.

This rearrangement joins TRBV9 to TRBJ2-3; 10 nucleotides agree with TRBD2. CDR1 SGDLS and CDR2 YYNGEE come from the germline V gene. This CDR3 region has 16 residues. After removal of 3 bases from V and 5 bases from J, the junction contained 9 bases not matched to a gene. The CDR3 loop reads CASSGSAGGPGDTQYF. CDR3 sequence (DNA): TGTGCCAGCAGCGGCTCAGCGGGGGGGCCCGGAGATACGCAGTATTTT.

The V gene is TRBV29-1, the J gene TRBJ2-5, with 8 bases that match TRBD1. Losses at the gene ends were 7 bases for V and 1 base for J; bases not matched to a gene: 8. Germline V gives CDR1 SQVTM, CDR2 ANQGSEA. The CDR3 runs 14 residues. The CDR3 bases are TGCAGCGCAAGCCCGACAGGGGCCCAAGAGACCCAGTACTTC. It is translated as CSASPTGAQETQYF. The full variable domain, in which reference TRBV29-1 and TRBJ2-5 provide the parts outside the CDR3, is SAVISQKPSRDICQRGTSLTIQCQVDSQVTMMFWYRQQPGQSLTLIATANQGSEATYESGFVIDKFPISRPNLTFSTLTVSNMSPEDSSIYLCSASPTGAQETQYFGPGTRLLVL.

The rearrangement links TRBV19 to TRBJ2-5; 9 bases are shared with TRBD1. Per germline, CDR1 LNHDA and CDR2 SQIVND (reference sequence). This CDR3 has 16 amino acids. Trimming took 2 bases from V and 5 from J; bases not matched to a gene: 9. As DNA, the CDR3 is TGTGCCAGTAGTATACGGGGGACAGGGACAGGGGAGACCCAGTACTTC. Its translation is CASSIRGTGTGETQYF.